The sequence of this T cell receptor beta chain was determined in a study of T cell changes during pregnancy in multiple sclerosis. TCRdb's copy holds only in-frame clones and misses some; the assay was immunoSEQ multiplex PCR. The sample consists of fewer than 40,000 clones, approximately 90% of them appearing once. Specimen: CD8+ T cells from peripheral blood mononuclear cells, collected in the first trimester of pregnancy. The sequence was obtained from a female donor with multiple sclerosis, enrolled in a pregnancy study.

CDR3 sequence reads: CASSEARGGLGGNTIYF. The CDR3 DNA reads as TGTGCCAGCAGTGAAGCTCGAGGGGGCTTAGGTGGAAACACCATATATTTT. V usage is TRBV2 and J usage is TRBJ1-3; TRBD1 matches at 7 bases. Germline CDR1 is SNHLY and CDR2 is FYNNEI. This CDR3 region has 17 residues. Germline trimming cut 0 bases from V and 3 bases from J; bases unmatched to any gene: 8.